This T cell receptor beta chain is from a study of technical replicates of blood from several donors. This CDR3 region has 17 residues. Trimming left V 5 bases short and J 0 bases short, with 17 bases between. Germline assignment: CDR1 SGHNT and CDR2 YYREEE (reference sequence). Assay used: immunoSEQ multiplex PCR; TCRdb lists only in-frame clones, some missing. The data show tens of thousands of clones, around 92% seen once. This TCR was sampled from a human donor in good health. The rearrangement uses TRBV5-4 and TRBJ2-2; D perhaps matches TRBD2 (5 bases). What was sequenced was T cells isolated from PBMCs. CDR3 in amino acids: CASRLEEGGPNTGELFF. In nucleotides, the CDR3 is TGTGCCAGCAGACTCGAGGAAGGAGGTCCGAACACCGGGGAGCTGTTTTTT.